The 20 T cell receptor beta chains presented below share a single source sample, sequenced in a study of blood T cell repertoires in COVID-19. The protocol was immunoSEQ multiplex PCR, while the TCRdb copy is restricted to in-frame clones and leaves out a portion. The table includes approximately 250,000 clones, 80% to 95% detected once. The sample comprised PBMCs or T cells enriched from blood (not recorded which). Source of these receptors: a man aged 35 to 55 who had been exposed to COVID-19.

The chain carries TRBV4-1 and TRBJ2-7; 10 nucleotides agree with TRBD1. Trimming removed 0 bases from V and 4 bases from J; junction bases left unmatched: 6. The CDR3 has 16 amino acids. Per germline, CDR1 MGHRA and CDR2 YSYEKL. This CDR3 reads CASSQDRQGAAYEQYF. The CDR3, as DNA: TGCGCCAGCAGCCAAGATAGACAGGGGGCTGCGTACGAGCAGTACTTC.

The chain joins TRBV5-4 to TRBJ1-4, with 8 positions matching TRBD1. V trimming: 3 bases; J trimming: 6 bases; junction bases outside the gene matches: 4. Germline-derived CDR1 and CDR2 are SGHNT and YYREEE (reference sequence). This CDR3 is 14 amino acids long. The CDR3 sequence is CASSSQGEDEKLFF. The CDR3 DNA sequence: TGTGCCAGCAGCTCACAGGGGGAGGATGAAAAACTGTTTTTT.

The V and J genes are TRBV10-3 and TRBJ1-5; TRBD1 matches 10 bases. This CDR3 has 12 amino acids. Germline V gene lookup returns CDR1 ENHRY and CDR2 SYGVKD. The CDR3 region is CAVGQGDQPQHF. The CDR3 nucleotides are TGTGCGGTCGGACAGGGGGATCAGCCCCAGCATTTT.

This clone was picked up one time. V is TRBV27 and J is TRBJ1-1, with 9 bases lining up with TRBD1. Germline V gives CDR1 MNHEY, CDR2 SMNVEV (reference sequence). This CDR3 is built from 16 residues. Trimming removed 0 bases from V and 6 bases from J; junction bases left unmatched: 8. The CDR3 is CASSLSKDRGAAEAFF. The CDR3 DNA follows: TGTGCCAGCAGTTTATCGAAAGACAGGGGGGCCGCTGAAGCTTTCTTT.

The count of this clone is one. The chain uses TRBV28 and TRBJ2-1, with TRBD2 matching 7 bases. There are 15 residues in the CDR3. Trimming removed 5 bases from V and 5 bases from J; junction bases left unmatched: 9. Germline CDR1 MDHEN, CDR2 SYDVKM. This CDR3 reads CASSVGGSPNNEQFF. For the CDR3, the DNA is TGTGCCAGCAGTGTGGGGGGGTCACCTAACAATGAGCAGTTCTTC.

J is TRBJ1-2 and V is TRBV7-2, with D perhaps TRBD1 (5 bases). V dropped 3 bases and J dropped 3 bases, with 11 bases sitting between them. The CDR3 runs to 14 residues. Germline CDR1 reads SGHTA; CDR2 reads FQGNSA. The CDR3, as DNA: TGTGCCAGCAGCTTTTACGGGGGGGACTATGGCTACACCTTC. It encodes CASSFYGGDYGYTF.

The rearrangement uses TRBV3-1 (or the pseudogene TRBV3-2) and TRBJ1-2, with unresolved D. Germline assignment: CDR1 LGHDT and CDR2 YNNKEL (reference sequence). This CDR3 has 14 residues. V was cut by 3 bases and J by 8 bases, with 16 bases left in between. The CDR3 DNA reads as TGTGCCAGCAGCCAGGGAGAAGTTGGGCACGGCTACACCTTC. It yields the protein CASSQGEVGHGYTF.

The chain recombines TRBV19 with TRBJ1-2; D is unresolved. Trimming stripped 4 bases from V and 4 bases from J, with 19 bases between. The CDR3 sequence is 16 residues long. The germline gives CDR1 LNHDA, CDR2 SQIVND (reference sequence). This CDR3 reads CASSTPVGGEGYGYTF. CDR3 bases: TGTGCCAGTAGTACCCCCGTTGGCGGGGAAGGCTATGGCTACACCTTC.

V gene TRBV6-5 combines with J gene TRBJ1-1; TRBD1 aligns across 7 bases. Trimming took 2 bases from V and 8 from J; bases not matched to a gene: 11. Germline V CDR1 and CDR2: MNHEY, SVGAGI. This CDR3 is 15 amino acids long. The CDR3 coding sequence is TGTGCCAGCAGTTACGCTCCCGAGGGGGCAGGAGAAGCTTTCTTT. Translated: CASSYAPEGAGEAFF.

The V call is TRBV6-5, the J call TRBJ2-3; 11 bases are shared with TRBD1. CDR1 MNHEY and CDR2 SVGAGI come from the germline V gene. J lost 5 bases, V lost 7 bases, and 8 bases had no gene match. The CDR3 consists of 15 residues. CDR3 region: CASTSGQGARDTQYF. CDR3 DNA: TGTGCCAGCACCAGCGGACAGGGGGCGAGAGATACGCAGTATTTT.

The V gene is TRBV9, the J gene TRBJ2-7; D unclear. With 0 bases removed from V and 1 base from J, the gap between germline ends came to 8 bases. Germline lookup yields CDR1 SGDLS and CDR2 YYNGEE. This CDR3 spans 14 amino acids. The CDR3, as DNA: TGTGCCAGCAGCGTAGGTCAACTATCCTACGAGCAGTACTTC. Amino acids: CASSVGQLSYEQYF.

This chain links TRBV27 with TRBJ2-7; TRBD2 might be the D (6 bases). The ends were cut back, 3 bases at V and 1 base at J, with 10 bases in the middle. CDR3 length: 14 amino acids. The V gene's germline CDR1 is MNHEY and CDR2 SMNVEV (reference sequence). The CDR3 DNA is TGTGCCAGCAGTTTTCGGGACTTTTCCTACGAGCAGTACTTC. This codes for CASSFRDFSYEQYF.

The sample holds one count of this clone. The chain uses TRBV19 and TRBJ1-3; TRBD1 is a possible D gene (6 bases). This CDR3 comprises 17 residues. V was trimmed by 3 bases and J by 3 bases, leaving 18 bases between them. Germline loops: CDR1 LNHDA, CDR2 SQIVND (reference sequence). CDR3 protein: CASSILLTGPSGNTIYF. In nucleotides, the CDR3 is TGTGCCAGTAGTATCCTCCTAACAGGGCCGAGTGGAAACACCATATATTTT.

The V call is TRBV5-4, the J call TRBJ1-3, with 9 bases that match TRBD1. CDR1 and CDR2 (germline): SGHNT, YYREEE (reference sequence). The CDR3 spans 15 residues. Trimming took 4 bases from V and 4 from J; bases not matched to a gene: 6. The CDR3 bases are TGTGCCAGCAGCGGTTACGACAGGGGGGGAAACACCATATATTTT. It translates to CASSGYDRGGNTIYF. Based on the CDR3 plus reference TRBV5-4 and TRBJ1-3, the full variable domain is ETGVTQSPTHLIKTRGQQVTLRCSSQSGHNTVSWYQQALGQGPQFIFQYYREEENGRGNFPPRFSGLQFPNYSSELNVNALELDDSALYLCASSGYDRGGNTIYFGEGSWLTVV.

The CDR3 region has the DNA TGCGCCAGCAGCGGGGACGAGGGGGCAGGGAACACTGAAGCTTTCTTT. Amino acids: CASSGDEGAGNTEAFF. The chain is built from TRBV10-1 and TRBJ1-1; the match to TRBD1 covers 7 bases. After removal of 6 bases from V and 1 base from J, the junction contained 11 bases not matched to a gene. Per germline, CDR1 WNHNN and CDR2 SYGVQD (reference sequence). The length of the CDR3 is 16 residues.

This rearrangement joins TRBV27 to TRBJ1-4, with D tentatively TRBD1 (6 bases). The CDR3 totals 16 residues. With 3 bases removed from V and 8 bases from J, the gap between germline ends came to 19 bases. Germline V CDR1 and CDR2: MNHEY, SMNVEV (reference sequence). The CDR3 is CASSFFWGRGVEKLFF. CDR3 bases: TGTGCCAGCAGTTTCTTTTGGGGGCGCGGTGTGGAAAAACTGTTTTTT.

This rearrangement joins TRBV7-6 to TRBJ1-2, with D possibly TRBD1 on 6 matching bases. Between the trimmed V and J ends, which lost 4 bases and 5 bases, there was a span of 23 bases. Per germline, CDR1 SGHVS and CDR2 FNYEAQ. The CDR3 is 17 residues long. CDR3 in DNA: TGTGCCAGCAGCTCAGAAACACAGGGCTATGTTGGGTATGGCTACACCTTC. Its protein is CASSSETQGYVGYGYTF.

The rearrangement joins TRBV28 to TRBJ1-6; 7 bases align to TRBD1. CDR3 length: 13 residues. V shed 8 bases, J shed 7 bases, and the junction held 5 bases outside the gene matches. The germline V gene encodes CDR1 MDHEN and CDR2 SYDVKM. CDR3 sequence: CASQGTANSPLHF. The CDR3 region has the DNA TGTGCCAGCCAAGGGACAGCCAATTCACCCCTCCACTTT. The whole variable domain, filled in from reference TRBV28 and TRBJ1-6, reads DVKVTQSSRYLVKRTGEKVFLECVQDMDHENMFWYRQDPGLGLRLIYFSYDVKMKEKGDIPEGYSVSREKKERFSLILESASTNQTSMYLCASQGTANSPLHFGNGTRLTVT.

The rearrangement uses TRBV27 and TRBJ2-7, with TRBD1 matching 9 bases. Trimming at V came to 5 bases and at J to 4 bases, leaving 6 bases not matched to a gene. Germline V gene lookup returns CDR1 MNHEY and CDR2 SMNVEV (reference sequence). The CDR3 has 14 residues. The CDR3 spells CASSTGGILYEQYF. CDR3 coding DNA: TGTGCCAGCAGTACAGGGGGCATTCTGTACGAGCAGTACTTC.

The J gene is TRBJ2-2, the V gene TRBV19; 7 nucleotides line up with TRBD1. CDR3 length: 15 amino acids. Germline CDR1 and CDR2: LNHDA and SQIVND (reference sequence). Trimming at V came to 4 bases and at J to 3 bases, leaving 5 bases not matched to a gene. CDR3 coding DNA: TGTGCCAGTAGTACCCCCGGGACAGACACCGGGGAGCTGTTTTTT. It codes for CASSTPGTDTGELFF.